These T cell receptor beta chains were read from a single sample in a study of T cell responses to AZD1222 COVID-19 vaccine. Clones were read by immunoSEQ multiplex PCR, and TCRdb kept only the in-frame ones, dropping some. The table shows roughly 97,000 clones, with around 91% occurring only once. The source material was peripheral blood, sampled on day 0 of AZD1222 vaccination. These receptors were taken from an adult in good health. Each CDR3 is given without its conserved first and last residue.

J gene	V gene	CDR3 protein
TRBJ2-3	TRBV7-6	ASSLRGPNLDTQY
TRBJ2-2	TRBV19	ASRSGSGELF
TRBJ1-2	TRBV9	ASSVDGDGYT
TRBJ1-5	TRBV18	ASSNSTAGQPQH
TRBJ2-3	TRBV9	ASSVMGTDTQY
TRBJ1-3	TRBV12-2	ASRGTGAKAGNTIY
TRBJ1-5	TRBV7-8	ASSSRRVGSNQPQH
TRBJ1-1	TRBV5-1	ASSLPQGNTEAF
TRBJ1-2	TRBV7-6	ASSLGQGADYGYT
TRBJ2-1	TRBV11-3	ASSLVGGTGNEQF
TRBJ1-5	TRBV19	ASSIIGTVGNQPQH
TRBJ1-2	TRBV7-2	ASSFGGGYGYT
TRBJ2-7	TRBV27	ASSLESSYEQY
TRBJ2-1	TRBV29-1	SVFGLGLGDEQF
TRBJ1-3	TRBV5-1	ASSLNTGTGNTIY
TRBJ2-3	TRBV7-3	ASSAGWGSDTQY
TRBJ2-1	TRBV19	ASSRGQYNEQF
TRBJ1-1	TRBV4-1	ASSQDSLRTLNTEAF
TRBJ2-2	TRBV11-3	ASSLDTAGELF
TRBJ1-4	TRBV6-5	ASKRTARYEKLF
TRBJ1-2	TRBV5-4	ASSTPRGNYGYT
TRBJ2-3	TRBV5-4	ASSLSARASTDTQY
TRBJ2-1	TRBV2	ASSEPADRGYNEQF
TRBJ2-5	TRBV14	ASSPRTGKETQY
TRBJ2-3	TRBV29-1	SVDPDRVADTQY
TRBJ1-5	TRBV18	ASSPDRGSNQPQH
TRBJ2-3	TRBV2	ASSRSGGALDTQY
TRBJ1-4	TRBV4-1	ASRNNGVNGEKLF